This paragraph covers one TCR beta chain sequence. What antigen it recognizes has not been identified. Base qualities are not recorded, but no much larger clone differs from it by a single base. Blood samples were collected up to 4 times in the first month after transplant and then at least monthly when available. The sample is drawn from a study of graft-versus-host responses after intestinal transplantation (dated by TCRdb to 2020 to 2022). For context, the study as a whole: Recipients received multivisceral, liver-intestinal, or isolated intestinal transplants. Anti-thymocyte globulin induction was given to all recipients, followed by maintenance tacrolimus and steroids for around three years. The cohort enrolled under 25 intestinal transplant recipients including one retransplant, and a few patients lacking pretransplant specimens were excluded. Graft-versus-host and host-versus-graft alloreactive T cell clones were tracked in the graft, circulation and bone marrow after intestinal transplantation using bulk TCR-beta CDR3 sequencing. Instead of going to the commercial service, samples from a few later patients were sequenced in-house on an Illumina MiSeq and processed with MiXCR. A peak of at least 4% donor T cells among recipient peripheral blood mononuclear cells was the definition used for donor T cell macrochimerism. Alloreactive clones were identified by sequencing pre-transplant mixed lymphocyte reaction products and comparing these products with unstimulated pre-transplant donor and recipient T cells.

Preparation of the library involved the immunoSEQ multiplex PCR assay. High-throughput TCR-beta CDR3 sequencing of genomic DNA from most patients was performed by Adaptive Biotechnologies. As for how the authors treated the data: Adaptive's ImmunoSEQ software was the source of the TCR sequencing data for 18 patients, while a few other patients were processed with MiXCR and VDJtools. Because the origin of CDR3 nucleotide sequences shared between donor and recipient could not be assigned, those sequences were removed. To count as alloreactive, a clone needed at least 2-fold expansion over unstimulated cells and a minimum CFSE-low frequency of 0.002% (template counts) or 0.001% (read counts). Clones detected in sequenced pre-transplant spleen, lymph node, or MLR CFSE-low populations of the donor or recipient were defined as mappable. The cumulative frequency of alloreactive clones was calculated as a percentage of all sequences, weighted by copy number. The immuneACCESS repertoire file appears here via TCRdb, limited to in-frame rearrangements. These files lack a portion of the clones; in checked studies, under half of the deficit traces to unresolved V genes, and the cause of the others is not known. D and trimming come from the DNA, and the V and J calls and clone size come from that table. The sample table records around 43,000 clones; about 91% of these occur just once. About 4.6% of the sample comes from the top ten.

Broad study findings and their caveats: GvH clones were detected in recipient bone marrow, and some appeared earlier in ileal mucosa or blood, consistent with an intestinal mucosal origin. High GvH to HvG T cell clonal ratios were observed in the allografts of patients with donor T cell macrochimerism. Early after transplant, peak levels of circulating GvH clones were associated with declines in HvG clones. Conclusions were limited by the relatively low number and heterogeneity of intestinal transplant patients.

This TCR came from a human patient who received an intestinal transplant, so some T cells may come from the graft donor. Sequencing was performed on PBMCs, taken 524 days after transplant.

The DNA sequence reads TGTGCCAGTAGTGACAGAATAAACACTGAAGCTTTCTTT. It translates as CASSDRINTEAFF. This sequence uses TRBV19 and TRBJ1-1; TRBD1 is a weak D gene call, 5 bases matching. The cysteine opens and the phenylalanine closes a CDR3 of 13 amino acids. The CDR3 DNA has 39 bases and is translated from base 1. The V and J ends are trimmed by 5 bases and 2 bases, leaving 9 bases between them. Looking up the germline V gene (reference sequence) yields CDR1 LNHDA and CDR2 SQIVND.